These 25 T cell receptor beta chains came from one sample sequenced in a study of blood T cell repertoires in COVID-19. Generated by immunoSEQ multiplex PCR, the TCRdb table keeps only in-frame clones and is missing some. The data show fewer than 180,000 clones, with 87% seen just once and 3.5% to 5% held by the top ten. Material for sequencing was peripheral blood. The receptor set was obtained from a woman aged 60 to 75 with active or convalescent COVID-19.

V gene TRBV19 combines with J gene TRBJ1-1; D perhaps matches TRBD1 (6 bases). V was trimmed by 5 bases and J by 1 base, leaving 14 bases between them. This CDR3 contains 15 residues. Germline V gene sequence: CDR1 LNHDA, CDR2 SQIVND (reference sequence). This CDR3 reads CASSPWTDSNTEAFF. CDR3 in DNA: TGTGCCAGTAGTCCCTGGACAGACTCGAACACTGAAGCTTTCTTT.

The CDR3 DNA follows: TGTGCCAGCTCACCCCGGGACAGGGGCTACGAGCAGTACTTC. Translating it yields CASSPRDRGYEQYF. The rearrangement uses TRBV18 and TRBJ2-7; TRBD1 matches 10 bases. Trimming cost V 3 bases and J 3 bases; bases outside gene matches: 2. The CDR3 is 14 amino acids. Germline V gene data show CDR1 as KGHSH and CDR2 as LQKENI.

The chain is built from TRBV9 and TRBJ2-2; the match to TRBD2 covers 7 bases. Unmatched junction bases numbered 6, after V lost 4 bases and J lost 6 bases. This CDR3 region has 14 residues. Germline CDR1 and CDR2: SGDLS and YYNGEE. CDR3 protein: CASSLRSGAGELFF. As DNA, the CDR3 is TGTGCCAGCAGCCTCCGGAGCGGGGCCGGGGAGCTGTTTTTT.

The chain recombines TRBV7-2 with TRBJ1-1; no firm D call. The V gene's germline CDR1 is SGHTA and CDR2 FQGNSA. Trimming pared 2 bases from V and 1 base from J, leaving 5 bases between. The CDR3 is 13 residues long. CDR3 DNA sequence: TGTGCCAGCAGCTTATTGGCGAACACTGAAGCTTTCTTT. It yields the protein CASSLLANTEAFF.

The rearrangement links TRBV29-1 to TRBJ1-3, with a possible D match to TRBD1 (6 bases). Germline V gene sequence: CDR1 SQVTM, CDR2 ANQGSEA. The CDR3 consists of 14 residues. Trimming took 6 bases from V and 2 from J, leaving 14 bases between them. The CDR3 is CSVLDSRAGNTIYF. In DNA form, the CDR3 reads TGCAGCGTGCTGGACAGCCGAGCTGGAAACACCATATATTTT.

The V and J genes are TRBV19 and TRBJ1-3; D gene ambiguous. This CDR3 is 14 amino acids long. Trimming stripped 4 bases from V and 4 bases from J, with 11 bases between. Germline V CDR1 and CDR2: LNHDA, SQIVND (reference sequence). The CDR3 region has the DNA TGTGCCAGTAGTACCCTCAGGTCCGGAAACACCATATATTTT. Protein product: CASSTLRSGNTIYF. The entire variable domain, with the rest obtained from reference TRBV19 and TRBJ1-3, is as follows: DGGITQSPKYLFRKEGQNVTLSCEQNLNHDAMYWYRQDPGQGLRLIYYSQIVNDFQKGDIAEGYSVSREKKESFPLTVTSAQKNPTAFYLCASSTLRSGNTIYFGEGSWLTVV.

The rearrangement joins TRBV4-1 to TRBJ1-2; possible D gene TRBD1, 6 bases. The CDR3 has 17 residues. Between the trimmed V and J ends, which lost 0 bases and 1 base, there was a span of 15 bases. Germline V gene sequence: CDR1 MGHRA, CDR2 YSYEKL. In DNA, the CDR3 is TGCGCCAGCAGCCAAGATAAAGCCCCAGGGGATAACTATGGCTACACCTTC. Translating gives CASSQDKAPGDNYGYTF.

The chain is built from TRBV7-6 and TRBJ1-1; D is uncertain. The CDR3 runs to 13 residues. Trimming left V 9 bases short and J 3 bases short, with 14 bases between. Germline-derived CDR1 and CDR2 are SGHVS and FNYEAQ. The CDR3 sequence: CASSQREDTEAFF. CDR3 in DNA: TGTGCCAGTAGTCAAAGGGAGGACACTGAAGCTTTCTTT. Filled out from reference TRBV7-6 and TRBJ1-1, the complete variable domain reads GAGVSQSPRYKVTKRGQDVALRCDPISGHVSLYWYRQALGQGPEFLTYFNYEAQQDKSGLPNDRFSAERPEGSISTLTIQRTEQRDSAMYRCASSQREDTEAFFGQGTRLTVV.

The chain combines TRBV4-3 with TRBJ1-2; D is unclear. Germline assignment: CDR1 LGHNA and CDR2 YSLEER. The V gene lost 0 bases and the J gene lost 1 base, with 9 bases spanning the gap. The CDR3 covers 15 residues. The CDR3 coding sequence is TGCGCCAGCAGCCAAGATTTTGGAGGTAACTATGGCTACACCTTC. Translation: CASSQDFGGNYGYTF.

The V and J genes are TRBV12-3 or TRBV12-4 and TRBJ2-3; D remains ambiguous. The CDR3 covers 13 residues. With 5 bases removed from V and 1 base from J, the gap between germline ends came to 7 bases. CDR3 region: CASSLTGTDTQYF. The CDR3 coding sequence is TGTGCCAGCAGTCTAACAGGCACAGATACGCAGTATTTT.

The chain joins TRBV10-3 to TRBJ2-1, with TRBD2 identical over 10 bases. J gave up 4 bases and V 8 bases, and 5 bases lay outside the gene matches. The V gene's germline CDR1 is ENHRY and CDR2 SYGVKD. The CDR3 runs 14 residues. CDR3 nucleotides: TGTGCCATCGCCCCTAGCGGGGGTTACAATGAGCAGTTCTTC. It codes for CAIAPSGGYNEQFF.

The chain carries TRBV6-5 and TRBJ1-4; 10 bases align to TRBD1. CDR3 length: 14 residues. The germline V gene encodes CDR1 MNHEY and CDR2 SVGAGI. Germline trimming cut 0 bases from V and 13 bases from J; bases unmatched to any gene: 5. CDR3 sequence reads: CASSYSPGQGSLFF. DNA of the CDR3: TGTGCCAGCAGTTACTCGCCGGGACAGGGGTCACTGTTTTTT.

The genes are TRBV18 and TRBJ2-5; 10 bases are a match to TRBD2. This CDR3 contains 15 residues. V was clipped by 3 bases and J by 5 bases; unmatched bases: 6. Germline CDR1 is KGHSH and CDR2 is LQKENI. The CDR3 region is CASSPSTSGDETQYF. In DNA form, the CDR3 reads TGTGCCAGCTCACCCTCCACTAGCGGGGATGAGACCCAGTACTTC.

The chain employs TRBV24-1 and TRBJ2-3, with no clear D. This CDR3 region has 12 residues. With 3 bases removed from V and 7 bases from J, the gap between germline ends came to 7 bases. CDR1 is KGHDR and CDR2 is SFDVKD in the germline V gene. Written as DNA, the CDR3 is TGTGCCACCAGTGATAACAGATATACGCAGTATTTT. Amino acid sequence: CATSDNRYTQYF.

This clone has a handful of counts. The V call is TRBV7-9, the J call TRBJ1-1, with 8 bases aligning to TRBD1. CDR3 length equals 15 residues. V shed 5 bases and J 4 bases; nucleotides not matched to a gene: 9. The germline gives CDR1 SEHNR, CDR2 FQNEAQ (reference sequence). CDR3 DNA: TGTGCCAGCAGCACACAGGGGGGAGGGTCCACTGAAGCTTTCTTT. Its protein is CASSTQGGGSTEAFF.

This clone was counted a few times. This sequence joins TRBV19 and TRBJ1-2; 10 nucleotides match TRBD1. The germline CDR1 and CDR2 sequences are LNHDA and SQIVND (reference sequence). With 5 bases clipped from V and 5 bases from J, the junction kept 5 bases outside the gene matches. The CDR3 loop spans 14 amino acids. CDR3 sequence (DNA): TGTGCCAGTAGTCTACCGGGACAGGGGTATGGCTACACCTTC. The encoded protein is CASSLPGQGYGYTF.

The chain has TRBV10-3 and TRBJ1-2; D remains unclear. Germline V gives CDR1 ENHRY, CDR2 SYGVKD. The ends were cut back, 7 bases at V and 2 bases at J, with 14 bases in the middle. This CDR3 has 14 amino acids. CDR3 region: CAINRLGNNYGYTF. As DNA, the CDR3 is TGTGCCATCAATCGGCTGGGCAACAACTATGGCTACACCTTC.

This chain's CDR3 is CASSQEGSLNTEAFF. As DNA, the CDR3 is TGCGCCAGCAGCCAAGAGGGCAGCTTGAACACTGAAGCTTTCTTT. This rearrangement joins TRBV4-1 to TRBJ1-1; D remains unclear. In germline, CDR1 is MGHRA, CDR2 YSYEKL. V lost 0 bases and J lost 0, with 8 bases in between. The CDR3 contains 15 residues.

V usage is TRBV6-6 and J usage is TRBJ1-1; D unresolved. The germline V gene encodes CDR1 MNHNY and CDR2 SVGAGI (reference sequence). The CDR3 contains 14 residues. V was clipped by 2 bases and J by 5 bases, with 12 bases between them. In nucleotides, the CDR3 is TGTGCCAGCAGTTACCCGGAGGGAGGAACTGAAGCTTTCTTT. Its translation: CASSYPEGGTEAFF.

The chain is built from TRBV19 and TRBJ2-3; maybe TRBD1 (7 bases). Per germline, CDR1 LNHDA and CDR2 SQIVND (reference sequence). With 0 bases removed from V and 0 bases from J, the gap between germline ends came to 10 bases. This CDR3 has 16 residues. CDR3: CASSIETGTSTDTQYF. The CDR3 nucleotides read TGTGCCAGTAGTATAGAGACAGGGACTAGCACAGATACGCAGTATTTT.

The chain combines TRBV9 with TRBJ1-6, with D unresolved. V dropped 0 bases and J dropped 10 bases, with 11 bases sitting between them. Germline V CDR1 and CDR2: SGDLS, YYNGEE. The CDR3 contains 14 residues. The CDR3 region has the DNA TGTGCCAGCAGCGTAGGAGGGCTAGGGTCACCCCTCCACTTT. Residues: CASSVGGLGSPLHF.

This rearrangement joins TRBV3-1 (or the pseudogene TRBV3-2) to TRBJ1-1; the match to TRBD1 covers 7 bases. V was pared by 4 bases and J by 4 bases, with 6 bases of the junction left unmatched. The CDR3 has 14 amino acids. The germline V gene has CDR1 LGHDT and CDR2 YNNKEL (reference sequence). CDR3: CASSRPGGSTEAFF. CDR3 bases: TGTGCCAGCAGCCGACCAGGGGGAAGCACTGAAGCTTTCTTT.

This chain links TRBV14 with TRBJ2-3; D gene unclear. The CDR3 sequence is 13 residues long. With 4 bases removed from V and 6 bases from J, the gap between germline ends came to 11 bases. The germline V gene encodes CDR1 SGHDN and CDR2 FVKESK. The CDR3 region has the DNA TGTGCCAGCAGCCCCACGAGTCTGGATACGCAGTATTTT. Protein sequence: CASSPTSLDTQYF.

The chain combines TRBV30 with TRBJ1-2; possible D gene TRBD1, 6 bases. Trimming stripped 2 bases from V and 8 bases from J, with 12 bases between. This CDR3 has 12 amino acids. CDR1 is GTSNPN, CDR2 SVGIG, per germline (reference sequence). For the CDR3, the DNA is TGTGCCTGGAGTACAGGGTTTTTGGGCTACACCTTC. Translated: CAWSTGFLGYTF. The full variable domain, rest sourced from reference TRBV30 and TRBJ1-2, is SQTIHQWPATLVQPVGSPLSLECTVEGTSNPNLYWYRQAAGRGLQLLFYSVGIGQISSEVPQNLSASRPQDRQFILSSKKLLLSDSGFYLCAWSTGFLGYTFGSGTRLTVV.

The J gene is TRBJ2-3, the V gene TRBV11-2; 12 bases align to TRBD2. Germline values: CDR1 SGHAT, CDR2 FQNNGV. There are 17 residues in the CDR3. The V segment lost 5 bases and the J segment 3 bases; nucleotides outside the gene matches: 9. Here the CDR3 reads CASSPRSSGGATDTQYF. The DNA of the CDR3 is TGTGCCAGCAGCCCCCGGTCTAGCGGGGGGGCAACAGATACGCAGTATTTT.